These 10 T cell receptor beta chains were all obtained from the same sample, sequenced in a study of blood T cell repertoires in COVID-19. Generated by immunoSEQ multiplex PCR, the TCRdb table keeps only in-frame clones and is missing some. The table lists 290,000 or so clones, roughly 80% of them singletons. Sample: PBMCs or T cells enriched from blood (not recorded which). The origin of the receptors is a middle-aged man who had been exposed to COVID-19.

The chain uses TRBV2 and TRBJ1-2, with TRBD1 matching over 9 bases. The germline V gene encodes CDR1 SNHLY and CDR2 FYNNEI. With 8 bases clipped from V and 7 bases from J, the junction kept 8 bases outside the gene matches. The CDR3 consists of 13 residues. CDR3 in amino acids: CASVGQGLGGYTF. The CDR3 DNA is TGTGCCAGCGTGGGACAGGGACTCGGTGGCTACACCTTC.

This chain connects TRBV30 to TRBJ1-1, with 8 bases fitting TRBD1. Germline CDR1 is GTSNPN and CDR2 is SVGIG (reference sequence). There are 14 residues in the CDR3. Unmatched junction bases numbered 9, after V lost 4 bases and J lost 5 bases. DNA for the CDR3: TGTGCCTGGAAGCGCAGGGGGCGAGGGACTGAAGCTTTCTTT. Its protein product is CAWKRRGRGTEAFF.

The chain joins TRBV9 to TRBJ2-7; perhaps TRBD2 as D (7 bases). The CDR3 is made up of 15 amino acids. CDR1 and CDR2 from the germline V gene are SGDLS and YYNGEE. Trimming pared 4 bases from V and 2 bases from J, leaving 16 bases between. Written as DNA, the CDR3 is TGTGCCAGCAGCCCTCGAGGGGGGGTGACCTACGAGCAGTACTTC. This encodes CASSPRGGVTYEQYF.

The chain combines TRBV9 with TRBJ2-3; D is uncertain. The germline V gene encodes CDR1 SGDLS and CDR2 YYNGEE. The V gene lost 3 bases and the J gene lost 3 bases, with 14 bases spanning the gap. The CDR3 loop spans 15 amino acids. CDR3 DNA sequence: TGTGCCAGCAGCGCGATTGTGGCTGCAACAGATACGCAGTATTTT. Its translation is CASSAIVAATDTQYF.

CDR3 nucleotide sequence: TGTGCCAGTAGTATAGGCGGGAGACAGGCAGATACGCAGTATTTT. Translated: CASSIGGRQADTQYF. The chain has TRBV19 and TRBJ2-3; D might be TRBD2 (7 bases). The CDR3 sequence is 15 residues long. V gave up 1 base and J gave up 4 bases, with 12 bases separating them. Germline CDR1 is LNHDA and CDR2 is SQIVND (reference sequence).

This chain links TRBV5-6 with TRBJ1-5, with 7 bases aligning to TRBD1. V dropped 3 bases and J dropped 4; count of bases not matched to a gene: 19. The germline V gene has CDR1 SGHDT and CDR2 YYEEEE. The CDR3 has 19 amino acids. The CDR3 bases are TGTGCCAGCAGCTCCTTTACACGACGACAGGGAGGATGGAATCAGCCCCAGCATTTT. Amino acids: CASSSFTRRQGGWNQPQHF. Full variable domain (outside the CDR3, taken from reference TRBV5-6 and TRBJ1-5): DAGVTQSPTHLIKTRGQQVTLRCSPKSGHDTVSWYQQALGQGPQFIFQYYEEEERQRGNFPDRFSGHQFPNYSSELNVNALLLGDSALYLCASSSFTRRQGGWNQPQHFGDGTRLSIL.

The rearrangement uses TRBV7-3 and TRBJ1-1; 9 positions match TRBD1. Per the germline V gene, CDR1 is SGHTA and CDR2 is FQGTGA. The V and J ends lost 0 bases and 5 bases, in that order; junction bases with no gene match: 1. CDR3 size: 14 residues. CDR3 nucleotides: TGTGCCAGCAGCTTAACTGACAGGGGGACTGAAGCTTTCTTT. Protein product: CASSLTDRGTEAFF.

The chain joins TRBV5-1 to TRBJ2-5; 8 bases match TRBD1. This CDR3 spans 13 amino acids. The V segment lost 4 bases and the J segment 4 bases; nucleotides outside the gene matches: 3. CDR1 and CDR2 from the germline V gene are SGHRS and YFSETQ. Written as DNA, the CDR3 is TGCGCCAGCAGCACAGGGGGAGGAGAGACCCAGTACTTC. Its protein product is CASSTGGGETQYF.

The chain combines TRBV27 with TRBJ1-1; 8 bases map to TRBD1. CDR1 MNHEY and CDR2 SMNVEV come from the germline V gene (reference sequence). V gave up 4 bases and J gave up 11 bases; unmatched junction bases: 12. The CDR3 is 14 residues long. The CDR3 DNA follows: TGTGCCAGCAGTTCAACAGGGGGACCCCCCCGGGCTTTCTTT. Encoded protein: CASSSTGGPPRAFF.

The V call is TRBV30, the J call TRBJ1-1; D gene uncertain. There are 12 residues in the CDR3. Germline V gene sequence: CDR1 GTSNPN, CDR2 SVGIG (reference sequence). Trimming left V 2 bases short and J 1 base short, with 5 bases between. The CDR3 sequence is CAWSRANTEAFF. CDR3 sequence (DNA): TGTGCCTGGAGTAGAGCGAACACTGAAGCTTTCTTT. Together with reference TRBV30 and TRBJ1-1, the CDR3 gives the full variable domain: SQTIHQWPATLVQPVGSPLSLECTVEGTSNPNLYWYRQAAGRGLQLLFYSVGIGQISSEVPQNLSASRPQDRQFILSSKKLLLSDSGFYLCAWSRANTEAFFGQGTRLTVV.